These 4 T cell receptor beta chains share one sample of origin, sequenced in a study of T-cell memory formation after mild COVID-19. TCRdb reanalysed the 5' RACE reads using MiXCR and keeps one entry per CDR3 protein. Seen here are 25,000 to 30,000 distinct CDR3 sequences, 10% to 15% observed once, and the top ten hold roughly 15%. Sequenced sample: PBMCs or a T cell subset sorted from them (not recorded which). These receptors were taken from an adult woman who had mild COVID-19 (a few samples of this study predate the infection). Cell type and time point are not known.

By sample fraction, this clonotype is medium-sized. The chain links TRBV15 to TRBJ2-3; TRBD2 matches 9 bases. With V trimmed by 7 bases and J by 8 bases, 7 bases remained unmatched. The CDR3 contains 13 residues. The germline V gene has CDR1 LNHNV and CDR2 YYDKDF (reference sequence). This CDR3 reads CATTAGGLGTQYF. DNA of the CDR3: TGTGCCACCACGGCGGGGGGGCTGGGTACGCAGTATTTT.

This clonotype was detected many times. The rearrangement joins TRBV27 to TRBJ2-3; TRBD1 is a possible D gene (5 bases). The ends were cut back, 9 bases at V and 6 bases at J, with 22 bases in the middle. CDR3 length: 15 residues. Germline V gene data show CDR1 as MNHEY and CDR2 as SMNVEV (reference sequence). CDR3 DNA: TGTGCCAGTAGAGTATCACAGGTGTTCCTGGATACGCAGTATTTT. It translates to CASRVSQVFLDTQYF.

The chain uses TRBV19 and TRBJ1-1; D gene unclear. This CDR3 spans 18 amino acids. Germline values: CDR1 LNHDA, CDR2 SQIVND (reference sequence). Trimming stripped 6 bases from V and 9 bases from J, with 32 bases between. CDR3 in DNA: TGTGCCAGTAGCACGTCAACAGACAACCCGTCCTTGAAAGACCAAGCTTTCTTT. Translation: CASSTSTDNPSLKDQAFF. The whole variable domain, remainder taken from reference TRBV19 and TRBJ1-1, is DGGITQSPKYLFRKEGQNVTLSCEQNLNHDAMYWYRQDPGQGLRLIYYSQIVNDFQKGDIAEGYSVSREKKESFPLTVTSAQKNPTAFYLCASSTSTDNPSLKDQAFFGQGTRLTVV.

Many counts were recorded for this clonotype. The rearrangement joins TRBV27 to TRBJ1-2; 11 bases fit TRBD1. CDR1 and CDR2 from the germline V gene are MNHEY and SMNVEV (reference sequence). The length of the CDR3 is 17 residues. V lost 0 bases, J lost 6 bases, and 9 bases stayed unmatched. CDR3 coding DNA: TGTGCCAGCAGTTTATCGGGGGCAGGGGACAGGGGGAATGGCTACACCTTC. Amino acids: CASSLSGAGDRGNGYTF.